This T cell receptor beta chain came from a study of cytomegalovirus exposure and HLA in healthy donors. Points from the study as a whole: Among the sequence variants, a highly shared cluster was likely an artifact of sequencing. In a later analysis, an Asian-associated ancestry cluster reportedly showed fewer N-insertions than the roughly 730-donor mean.

The V end lost 7 bases, the J end lost 5 bases, and 13 bases lay between the germline ends. The germline V gene encodes CDR1 PRHDT and CDR2 FYEKMQ (reference sequence). CDR3 length equals 13 residues. The PCR used 60 Vbeta and 13 Jbeta primers. Clones were read by immunoSEQ multiplex PCR, and TCRdb kept only the in-frame ones, dropping some. This repertoire shows 98,000 or so clones, about a tenth found once; its top ten account for under 6.5%. About this clone itself: The target antigen is unknown.

The sequenced material came from PBMCs. The chain employs TRBV13 and TRBJ2-3; D is unresolved. This sequence was found in a man in his forties or fifties in good health and CMV-seropositive. Here the CDR3 reads CASTPGSRDTQYF. DNA for the CDR3: TGTGCCAGCACCCCTGGTTCGAGAGATACGCAGTATTTT.